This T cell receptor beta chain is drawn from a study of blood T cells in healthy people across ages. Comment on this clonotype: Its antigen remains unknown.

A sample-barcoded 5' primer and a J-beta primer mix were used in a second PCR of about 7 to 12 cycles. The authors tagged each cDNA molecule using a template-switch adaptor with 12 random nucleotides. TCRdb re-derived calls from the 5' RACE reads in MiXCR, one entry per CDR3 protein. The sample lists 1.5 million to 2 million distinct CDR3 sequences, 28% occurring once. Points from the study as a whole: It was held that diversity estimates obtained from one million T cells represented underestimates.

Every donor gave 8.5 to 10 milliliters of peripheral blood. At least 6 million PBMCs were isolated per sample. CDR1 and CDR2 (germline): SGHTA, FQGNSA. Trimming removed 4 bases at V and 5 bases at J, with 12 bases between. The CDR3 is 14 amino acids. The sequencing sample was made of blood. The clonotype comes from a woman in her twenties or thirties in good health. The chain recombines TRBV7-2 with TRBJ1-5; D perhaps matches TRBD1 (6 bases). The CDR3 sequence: CASSSYRDDQPQHF. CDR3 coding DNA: TGTGCCAGCAGCTCCTACAGGGACGATCAGCCCCAGCATTTT.